A single TCR beta chain is shown here with its context. Antigen: not known. These data are taken from a study of T cell responses to AZD1222 COVID-19 vaccine. Study observations and caveats: White British donors predominated, females outnumbered males, and clonal diversity was possibly underestimated.

Trimming removed 4 bases from V and 9 bases from J; junction bases left unmatched: 5. CDR3 length equals 13 residues. In germline, CDR1 is LGHNT, CDR2 FRNRAP. Sequencing was performed with immunoSEQ multiplex PCR; in TCRdb, only in-frame clones are kept and a portion is missing. The sample shows approximately 74,000 clones, over 65% of them seen only once. The sample here was peripheral blood, taken 28 days after the second AZD1222 dose. This chain links TRBV12-5 with TRBJ2-1, with TRBD1 identical over 8 bases. The source is an adult who received the AZD1222 COVID-19 vaccine. The CDR3 loop is CASGYVDRGEQFF. CDR3 bases: TGTGCTAGTGGTTACGTCGACAGGGGTGAGCAGTTCTTC. The full variable domain, its missing parts supplied by reference TRBV12-5 and TRBJ2-1, is DARVTQTPRHKVTEMGQEVTMRCQPILGHNTVFWYRQTMMQGLELLAYFRNRAPLDDSGMPKDRFSAEMPDATLATLKIQPSEPRDSAVYFCASGYVDRGEQFFGPGTRLTVL.